These 5 T cell receptor beta chains were sequenced from one sample in a study of Graves' ophthalmopathy and Graves' hyperthyroidism. Amplifying from RNA transcripts, the study obtained TCR beta CDR3 regions. HTBI-primed RT-PCR formed the first round, and a multiplex PCR formed the second. TCRdb called the multiplex PCR reads again in MiXCR, with one record for every CDR3 protein. The table has some 380,000 distinct CDR3 sequences, just over 15% seen once; the top ten hold about 7%. Input material: peripheral blood. The receptors originated from a woman between 18 and 30 years old with stable Graves' hyperthyroidism.

The V and J genes are TRBV7-9 and TRBJ2-5, with 7 bases that match TRBD2. CDR1 and CDR2 from the germline V gene are SEHNR and FQNEAQ (reference sequence). V dropped 2 bases and J dropped 5; count of bases not matched to a gene: 8. CDR3 size: 15 residues. The CDR3 reads CASSLNVGGTETQYF. The CDR3 DNA follows: TGTGCCAGCAGCTTAAACGTCGGGGGGACGGAGACCCAGTACTTC.

This clonotype was seen many times. The chain is built from TRBV27 and TRBJ2-7; D call uncertain. Trimming shortened V by 8 bases and J by 2 bases, and 13 bases separated the two germline ends. Germline lookup yields CDR1 MNHEY and CDR2 SMNVEV (reference sequence). This CDR3 has 13 amino acids. The CDR3 protein is CASGMGFAYEQYF. Here the CDR3 DNA reads TGTGCCAGCGGTATGGGGTTCGCCTACGAGCAGTACTTC.

This clonotype appeared many times. V is TRBV5-1 and J is TRBJ1-1, with a weak D call TRBD1 (5 bases). The germline CDR1 and CDR2 sequences are SGHRS and YFSETQ. V lost 3 bases to trimming and J lost 2 bases, with 20 bases between them. The CDR3 consists of 17 residues. CDR3 region: CASSSTGGTAINTEAFF. CDR3 nucleotide sequence: TGCGCCAGCAGCTCGACGGGGGGAACGGCAATAAACACTGAAGCTTTCTTT. Using reference TRBV5-1 and TRBJ1-1 for the parts outside the CDR3, the full variable domain is KAGVTQTPRYLIKTRGQQVTLSCSPISGHRSVSWYQQTPGQGLQFLFEYFSETQRNKGNFPGRFSGRQFSNSRSEMNVSTLELGDSALYLCASSSTGGTAINTEAFFGQGTRLTVV.

This clonotype was recorded many times. V and J are TRBV7-2 and TRBJ1-1; D might be TRBD1 (6 bases). The ends were cut back, 6 bases at V and 2 bases at J, with 13 bases in the middle. Germline lookup yields CDR1 SGHTA and CDR2 FQGNSA. The CDR3 loop spans 14 amino acids. The CDR3: CASRWGPFNTEAFF. The CDR3 DNA follows: TGTGCCAGCAGGTGGGGGCCCTTTAACACTGAAGCTTTCTTT.

The chain is built from TRBV9 and TRBJ2-2; D is perhaps TRBD1 or TRBD2 (6 bases each). Trimming removed 4 bases from V and 3 bases from J, with 10 bases in between. The V gene's germline CDR1 is SGDLS and CDR2 YYNGEE. The CDR3 is 14 amino acids. The CDR3 bases are TGTGCCAGCAGCATCGGGGGCTACACCGGGGAGCTGTTTTTT. This sequence encodes CASSIGGYTGELFF.